The present entry profiles one TCR beta chain with its context. Generated by immunoSEQ multiplex PCR, the TCRdb table keeps only in-frame clones and is missing some. This sample has around 130,000 clones; approximately 86% occur once, and the top ten carry approximately 12%. The record originates from a study of T cell responses to AZD1222 COVID-19 vaccine. The specimen was peripheral blood, collected on day 0 of AZD1222 vaccination. This TCR was sampled from an adult in good health.

CDR3 sequence: CASSLDLLRDVPPNEQFF. The DNA of the CDR3 is TGTGCCAGCAGCCTAGACTTACTCCGGGACGTCCCGCCCAATGAGCAGTTCTTC. V gene TRBV6-2 or TRBV6-3 combines with J gene TRBJ2-1, with D perhaps TRBD1 or TRBD2 (5 bases each). Germline lookup yields CDR1 MNHEY and CDR2 SVGEGT. The V gene lost 6 bases and the J gene lost 6 bases, with 27 bases spanning the gap. This CDR3 has 18 amino acids.